This TCR beta chain was retrieved from a study of immune evolution from preneoplasia to lung adenocarcinoma. The protocol was immunoSEQ multiplex PCR, while the TCRdb copy is restricted to in-frame clones and leaves out a portion. The sample contains about 11,000 clones, about four fifths of which appear only once. Study results and limitations: Top clone frequencies peaked in normal lung, apparently declining through invasive adenocarcinoma.

The CDR3 sequence is 13 residues long. Germline lookup yields CDR1 SQVTM and CDR2 ANQGSEA. The V end was cut by 6 bases, the J end by 1 base, with 12 bases between. This clone is a singleton in its sample. Its antigen is undetermined. This chain uses TRBV29-1 with TRBJ1-2; D is uncertain. Material for sequencing was FFPE minimally invasive lung adenocarcinoma tissue. This receptor was obtained from a person aged 65-85 years with lung adenocarcinoma. The CDR3 DNA reads as TGCAGCGTCCCCGCGAGCTTTAACTATGGCTACACCTTC. Translation gives CSVPASFNYGYTF.